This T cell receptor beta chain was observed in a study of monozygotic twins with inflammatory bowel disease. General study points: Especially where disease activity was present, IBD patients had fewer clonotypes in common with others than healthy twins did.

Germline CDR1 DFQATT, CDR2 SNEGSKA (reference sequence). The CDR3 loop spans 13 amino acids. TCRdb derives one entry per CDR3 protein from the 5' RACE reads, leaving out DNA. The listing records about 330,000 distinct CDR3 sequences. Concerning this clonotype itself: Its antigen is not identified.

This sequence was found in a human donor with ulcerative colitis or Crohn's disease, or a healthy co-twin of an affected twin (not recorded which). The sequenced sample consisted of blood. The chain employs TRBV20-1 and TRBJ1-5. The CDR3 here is CSASGENHQPQHF.